One and the same sample provided the 18 T cell receptor beta chains below, sequenced in a study of T cell repertoires in cytomegalovirus infection. TCRdb independently ran MiXCR on the reads; one entry per CDR3 protein. The sample gives about 260,000 distinct CDR3 sequences, 9.1% of which show up once; around 16% is in the top ten. The sample taken for sequencing was PBMCs. The receptor source for this set is a human donor in good health (CMV status not recorded). Some clones in this sample may be carry-over from other donors' samples.

This clonotype was counted at least ten times. This chain connects TRBV28 to TRBJ2-5; 13 positions agree with TRBD2. The germline CDR1 and CDR2 sequences are MDHEN and SYDVKM. This CDR3 comprises 16 residues. V trimming: 7 bases; J trimming: 5 bases; junction bases outside the gene matches: 10. The CDR3 DNA reads TGTGCCAGCACCGCGACTAGCGGGGGGCCTTACGAGACCCAGTACTTC. Translating it yields CASTATSGGPYETQYF.

In this sample, this clonotype turned up many times. The V call is TRBV7-2, the J call TRBJ1-2; 7 bases agree with TRBD1. The V gene end was trimmed by 3 bases and the J gene end by 7 bases; junction bases not matched to a gene: 14. The CDR3 has 16 residues. CDR1 is SGHTA, CDR2 FQGNSA, per germline. The CDR3 is CASSLTLGGRGSGYTF. CDR3 in DNA: TGTGCCAGCAGCTTGACGTTAGGGGGCCGCGGGAGTGGCTACACCTTC.

This clonotype has ten or more counts. The chain has TRBV29-1 and TRBJ1-5, with D unclear. The V end lost 5 bases, the J end lost 2 bases, and 10 bases lay between the germline ends. The germline CDR1 and CDR2 sequences are SQVTM and ANQGSEA. CDR3 length equals 13 residues. The CDR3 spells CSVSLSGNQPQHF. The CDR3 nucleotides are TGCAGCGTTTCCCTCTCGGGCAATCAGCCCCAGCATTTT.

This clonotype was picked up many times. The rearrangement joins TRBV7-6 to TRBJ2-1; tentative D call: TRBD1 (5 bases). CDR1 SGHVS and CDR2 FNYEAQ come from the germline V gene. This CDR3 is 16 amino acids long. V dropped 1 base and J dropped 10 bases, with 20 bases sitting between them. For the CDR3, the DNA is TGTGCCAGCAGCTTAGGAATTGTAGGGGCAGCGCGGGAGCAGTTCTTC. Its translation is CASSLGIVGAAREQFF.

This clonotype came up a few times. This chain uses TRBV7-8 with TRBJ2-1, with 8 bases identical to TRBD1. The CDR3 length is 16 residues. Germline-derived CDR1 and CDR2 are SGHVS and FQNEAQ. V gave up 1 base and J gave up 5 bases; unmatched junction bases: 7. The chain's CDR3 is CASSLEVNRGNNEQFF. The CDR3 region has the DNA TGTGCCAGCAGCTTAGAGGTTAACAGGGGGAACAATGAGCAGTTCTTC.

The V and J genes are TRBV28 and TRBJ2-7; TRBD1 matches at 8 bases. V lost 6 bases and J lost 5; bases outside the gene matches: 15. The CDR3 length is 16 residues. Germline-derived CDR1 and CDR2 are MDHEN and SYDVKM. The CDR3 DNA reads as TGTGCCAGCAGCACCCCCTCAGGGGGCGAACTGGACGAGCAGTACTTC. This sequence encodes CASSTPSGGELDEQYF.

The sample holds many counts of this clonotype. The chain uses TRBV14 and TRBJ1-5; D is ambiguous. V lost 1 base, J lost 3 bases, and 7 bases lay in between. Per germline, CDR1 SGHDN and CDR2 FVKESK. The CDR3 extends over 14 amino acids. CDR3 residues: CASSQVGYNQPQHF. The DNA for the CDR3 is TGTGCCAGCAGCCAAGTGGGCTACAATCAGCCCCAGCATTTT.

A few counts support this clonotype. This chain joins TRBV4-3 and TRBJ1-4, with 8 bases lining up with TRBD1. This CDR3 has 14 amino acids. Germline V gives CDR1 LGHNA, CDR2 YSLEER. The V segment lost 2 bases and the J segment 7 bases; nucleotides outside the gene matches: 3. The CDR3, as DNA: TGCGCCAGCAGCCAAACAGGGGGGGGTGAAAAACTGTTTTTT. It is translated as CASSQTGGGEKLFF.

In this sample, this clonotype turned up many times. The chain combines TRBV11-2 with TRBJ1-1, with 7 bases aligning to TRBD1. This CDR3 is built from 18 residues. After removal of 1 base from V and 0 bases from J, the junction contained 11 bases not matched to a gene. Germline V CDR1 and CDR2: SGHAT, FQNNGV. The CDR3 sequence is CASSLAPGQPQMNTEAFF. For the CDR3, the DNA is TGTGCCAGCAGCTTAGCGCCGGGACAGCCCCAGATGAACACTGAAGCTTTCTTT.

This clonotype was picked up many times. The chain has TRBV7-6 and TRBJ2-5; maybe TRBD1 (5 bases). V shed 0 bases and J shed 3 bases, with 5 bases lying between them. Looked up from germline, CDR1 is SGHVS and CDR2 is FNYEAQ. The CDR3 sequence is 13 residues long. The CDR3 region has the DNA TGTGCCAGCAGCTTAGCGGACAAAGAGACCCAGTACTTC. It is translated as CASSLADKETQYF.

The rearrangement uses TRBV6-5 and TRBJ1-1, with D possibly being TRBD1 (6 bases). The CDR3 is made up of 14 amino acids. With 7 bases removed from V and 0 bases from J, the gap between germline ends came to 12 bases. Germline values: CDR1 MNHEY, CDR2 SVGAGI. The CDR3 nucleotides are TGTGCCAGCACCGGGAGGGGGATGAACACTGAAGCTTTCTTT. Translation gives CASTGRGMNTEAFF.

This clonotype appeared a few times. The gene calls are TRBV9 and TRBJ2-1; D remains ambiguous. The CDR3 runs 14 residues. The V and J ends lost 0 bases and 2 bases respectively, with 6 bases between them. Germline V lookup: CDR1 SGDLS, CDR2 YYNGEE. The CDR3 region is CASSVGATYNEQFF. As DNA, the CDR3 is TGTGCCAGCAGCGTAGGGGCTACCTACAATGAGCAGTTCTTC.

This clonotype was seen at least ten times. The chain joins TRBV7-2 to TRBJ2-1; 13 nucleotides agree with TRBD2. J lost 4 bases, V lost 5 bases, and 14 bases had no gene match. Germline CDR1 and CDR2: SGHTA and FQGNSA. This CDR3 spans 19 amino acids. The CDR3 reads CASSARSGTSGILYNEQFF. The CDR3 DNA reads as TGTGCCAGCAGCGCCAGATCCGGGACTAGCGGGATCCTTTACAATGAGCAGTTCTTC.

This clonotype was counted many times. The rearrangement joins TRBV4-2 to TRBJ2-7, with 11 bases that match TRBD2. Germline loops: CDR1 LGHNA, CDR2 YNFKEQ. This CDR3 has 15 residues. After removal of 3 bases from V and 6 bases from J, the junction contained 7 bases not matched to a gene. The CDR3 DNA sequence: TGTGCCAGCAGCCAGTTAGCGGGGGGGCCCAGCGAGCAGTACTTC. The encoded protein is CASSQLAGGPSEQYF.

This clonotype has ten or more counts. The chain joins TRBV28 to TRBJ1-2; no clear D. The CDR3 totals 14 residues. Germline assignment: CDR1 MDHEN and CDR2 SYDVKM. Trimming left V 5 bases short and J 7 bases short, with 17 bases between. CDR3 coding DNA: TGTGCCAGCAGTCAGCCGACGGCCCGAAGTGGCTACACCTTC. Protein: CASSQPTARSGYTF.

This clonotype has ten or more counts. The chain employs TRBV7-9 and TRBJ2-5; 7 bases map to TRBD1. Germline trimming cut 5 bases from V and 0 bases from J; bases unmatched to any gene: 9. Germline CDR1 reads SEHNR; CDR2 reads FQNEAQ (reference sequence). The CDR3 consists of 16 residues. DNA of the CDR3: TGTGCCAGCAGCCGAGGGAATGACAGGGACCAAGAGACCCAGTACTTC. It yields the protein CASSRGNDRDQETQYF.

This chain uses TRBV28 with TRBJ1-5; D perhaps matches TRBD1 (6 bases). The V gene lost 3 bases and the J gene lost 5 bases, with 29 bases spanning the gap. The CDR3 is 20 residues long. Germline CDR1 and CDR2: MDHEN and SYDVKM. The CDR3 here is CASSLPGEEPPTAGYQPQHF. The CDR3, as DNA: TGTGCCAGCAGTTTGCCAGGGGAGGAACCACCCACAGCAGGTTATCAGCCCCAGCATTTT.

This clonotype was counted at least ten times. V and J are TRBV7-2 and TRBJ2-7; 8 bases align to TRBD2. The germline CDR1 and CDR2 sequences are SGHTA and FQGNSA. V shed 4 bases, J shed 0 bases, and the junction held 2 bases outside the gene matches. The CDR3 runs 14 residues. The CDR3: CASSWTSSSYEQYF. As DNA, the CDR3 is TGTGCCAGCAGCTGGACTAGCAGCTCCTACGAGCAGTACTTC.